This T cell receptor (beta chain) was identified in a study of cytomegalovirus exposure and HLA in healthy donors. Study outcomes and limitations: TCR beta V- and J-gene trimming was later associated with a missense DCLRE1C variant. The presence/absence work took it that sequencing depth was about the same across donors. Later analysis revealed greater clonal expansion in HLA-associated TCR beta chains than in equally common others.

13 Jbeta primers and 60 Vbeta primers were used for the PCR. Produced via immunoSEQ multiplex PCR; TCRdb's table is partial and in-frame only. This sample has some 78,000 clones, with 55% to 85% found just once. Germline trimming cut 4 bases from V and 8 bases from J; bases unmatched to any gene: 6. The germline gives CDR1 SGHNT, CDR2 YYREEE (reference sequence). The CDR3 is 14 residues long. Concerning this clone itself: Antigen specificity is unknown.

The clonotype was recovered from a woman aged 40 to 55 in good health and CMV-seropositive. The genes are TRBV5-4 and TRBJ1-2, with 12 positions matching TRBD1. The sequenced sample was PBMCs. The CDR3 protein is CASSPGTGGGGYTF. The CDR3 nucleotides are TGTGCCAGCAGCCCAGGGACAGGGGGCGGGGGCTACACCTTC.